This T cell receptor beta chain comes out of a study of blood T cell repertoires in COVID-19. Looking at the study overall: Material from acute and convalescent COVID-19 was sourced from the United States, Italy and Spain. PBMCs, B-cell-depleted T cells, or T cells provided the cDNA or gDNA that made up the material.

The CDR3 totals 17 residues. CDR1 is KGHSH and CDR2 is LQKENI in the germline V gene. The junction had 7 bases not matched to a gene; V was cut back by 1 base and J by 0 bases. As originally analysed: Estimation of nucleated cell counts was performed using reference gene primer amplification. TCRdb keeps only in-frame clones here, not all; method: immunoSEQ multiplex PCR. The V and J calls and clone size come from that table; D and trimming were worked out from the DNA. The sample holds tens of thousands of clones, approximately 89% seen once. The chain employs TRBV18 and TRBJ1-2; 8 bases are shared with TRBD1. The clonotype was recovered from a man between 65 and 85 years old with active or convalescent COVID-19. The sample consisted of peripheral blood. The CDR3 loop is CASSPQQSQGANYGYTF. CDR3 coding DNA: TGTGCCAGCTCACCACAGCAATCACAGGGGGCTAACTATGGCTACACCTTC. The variable domain in full, with the rest retrieved from reference TRBV18 and TRBJ1-2, is NAGVMQNPRHLVRRRGQEARLRCSPMKGHSHVYWYRQLPEEGLKFMVYLQKENIIDESGMPKERFSAEFPKEGPSILRIQQVVRGDSAAYFCASSPQQSQGANYGYTFGSGTRLTVV.